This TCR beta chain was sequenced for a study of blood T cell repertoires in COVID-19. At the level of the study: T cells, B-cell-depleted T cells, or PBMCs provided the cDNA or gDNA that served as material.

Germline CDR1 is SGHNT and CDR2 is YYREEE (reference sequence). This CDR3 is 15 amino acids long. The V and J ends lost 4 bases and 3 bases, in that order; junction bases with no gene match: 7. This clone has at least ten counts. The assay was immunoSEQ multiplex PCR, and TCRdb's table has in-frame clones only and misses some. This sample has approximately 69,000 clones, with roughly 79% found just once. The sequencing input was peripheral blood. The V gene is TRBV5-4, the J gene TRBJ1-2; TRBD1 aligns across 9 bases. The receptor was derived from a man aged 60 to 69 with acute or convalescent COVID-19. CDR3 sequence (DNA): TGTGCCAGCAGCGGAGTGAGACAGGGGGACTATGGCTACACCTTC. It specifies CASSGVRQGDYGYTF.